The clone carrying this T cell receptor beta chain showed up many times. No antigen is known for it. The data belong to a study of regulatory T cells in long-lasting Graves disease. Study-level results: TRBV28, TRBJ1-2 and TRBJ2-5 were favored in persistent disease.

V lost 7 bases, J lost 4 bases, and 14 bases stayed unmatched. This CDR3 is 16 amino acids long. Germline CDR1 is MNHEY and CDR2 is SVGEGT. The time point is: newly diagnosed GD, antithyroid drugs for less than 3 months. Researchers made the TCR library from RNA that was extracted from PBMCs. For TCR beta, libraries came from iRepertoire HTBI primers and Arm-PCR of CDR3 regions. From the multiplex PCR reads, TCRdb called clonotypes with MiXCR, one entry per CDR3 protein. Among hundreds of thousands of distinct CDR3 sequences listed, approximately 16% were seen once. The sample was also linked to a second study, of T cells in Graves' hyperthyroidism and ophthalmopathy.

Sequencing was performed on peripheral blood mononuclear cells (PBMCs), taken at new diagnosis, from a patient treated with antithyroid drugs. V and J are TRBV6-2 or TRBV6-3 and TRBJ2-3; 7 nucleotides match TRBD1. This receptor was taken from a middle-aged woman with Graves disease. The CDR3 loop reads CASNRGGPGGPDTQYF. For the CDR3, the DNA is TGTGCCAGCAACCGAGGGGGCCCGGGTGGGCCAGATACGCAGTATTTT.